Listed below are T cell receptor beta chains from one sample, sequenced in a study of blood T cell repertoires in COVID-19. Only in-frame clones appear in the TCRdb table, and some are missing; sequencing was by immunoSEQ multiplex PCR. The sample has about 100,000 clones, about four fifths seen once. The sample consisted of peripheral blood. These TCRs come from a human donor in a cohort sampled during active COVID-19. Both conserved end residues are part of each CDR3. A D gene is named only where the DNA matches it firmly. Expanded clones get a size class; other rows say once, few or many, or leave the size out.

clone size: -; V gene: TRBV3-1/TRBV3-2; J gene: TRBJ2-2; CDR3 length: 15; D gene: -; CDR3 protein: CASSQGGAYTGELFF; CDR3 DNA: TGTGCCAGCAGCCAAGGGGGAGCGTACACCGGGGAGCTGTTTTTT
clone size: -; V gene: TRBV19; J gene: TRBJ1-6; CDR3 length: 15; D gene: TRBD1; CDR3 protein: CASREPGQGASPLHF; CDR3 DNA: TGTGCCAGTAGGGAGCCGGGACAGGGGGCTTCACCCCTCCACTTT
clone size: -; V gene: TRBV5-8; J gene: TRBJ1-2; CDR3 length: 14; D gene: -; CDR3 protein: CASRDSGGAYGYTF; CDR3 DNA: TGTGCCAGCCGGGATTCCGGGGGGGCCTATGGCTACACCTTC
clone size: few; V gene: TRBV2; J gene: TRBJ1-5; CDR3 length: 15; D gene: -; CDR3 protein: CASSRDTLSNQPQHF; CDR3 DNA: TGTGCCAGCAGTAGGGACACCCTCAGCAATCAGCCCCAGCATTTT
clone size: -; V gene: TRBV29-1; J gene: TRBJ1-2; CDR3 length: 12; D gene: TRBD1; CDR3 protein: CSVGGQSYGYTF; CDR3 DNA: TGCAGCGTTGGGGGACAGTCCTATGGCTACACCTTC
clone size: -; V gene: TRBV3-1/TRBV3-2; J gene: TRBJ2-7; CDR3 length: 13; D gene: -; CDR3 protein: CASSHRRSYEQYF; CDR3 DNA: TGTGCCAGCAGCCACCGGAGATCCTACGAGCAGTACTTC
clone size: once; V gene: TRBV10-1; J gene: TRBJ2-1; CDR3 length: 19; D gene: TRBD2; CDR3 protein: CASSDRAGTSGGKYNEQFF; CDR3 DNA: TGCGCCAGCAGTGACCGCGCCGGGACTAGCGGGGGCAAGTACAATGAGCAGTTCTTC
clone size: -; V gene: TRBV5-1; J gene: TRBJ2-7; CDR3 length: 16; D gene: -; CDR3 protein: CASSLVAGASSYEQYF; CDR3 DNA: TGCGCCAGCAGCTTGGTTGCAGGGGCGAGCTCCTACGAGCAGTACTTC
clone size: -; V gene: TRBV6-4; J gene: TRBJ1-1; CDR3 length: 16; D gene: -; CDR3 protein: CASSPRNWGPKTEAFF; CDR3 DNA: TGTGCCAGCAGTCCTCGGAACTGGGGGCCGAAAACTGAAGCTTTCTTT
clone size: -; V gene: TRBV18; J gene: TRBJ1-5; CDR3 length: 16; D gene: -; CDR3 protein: CASSPFAPSRGQPQHF; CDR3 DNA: TGTGCCAGCTCACCGTTTGCACCGTCAAGGGGACAGCCCCAGCATTTT
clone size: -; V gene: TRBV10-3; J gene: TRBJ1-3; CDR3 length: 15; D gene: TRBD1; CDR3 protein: CAISERTGPGNTIYF; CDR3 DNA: TGTGCCATCAGTGAGAGGACAGGGCCTGGAAACACCATATATTTT
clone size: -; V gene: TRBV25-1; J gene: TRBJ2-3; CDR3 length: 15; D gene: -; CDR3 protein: CASSPSAGSTDTQYF; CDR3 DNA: TGTGCCAGCTCCCCGTCCGCGGGGAGCACAGATACGCAGTATTTT
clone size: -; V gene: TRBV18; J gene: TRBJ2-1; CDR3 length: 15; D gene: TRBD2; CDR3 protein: CASSPRGDSYNEQFF; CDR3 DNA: TGTGCCAGCTCACCGCGGGGGGACTCCTACAATGAGCAGTTCTTC
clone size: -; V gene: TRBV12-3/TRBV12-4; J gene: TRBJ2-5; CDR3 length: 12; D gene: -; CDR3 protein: CASSLDRTTQYF; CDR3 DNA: TGTGCCAGCAGTCTCGACAGGACGACCCAGTACTTC
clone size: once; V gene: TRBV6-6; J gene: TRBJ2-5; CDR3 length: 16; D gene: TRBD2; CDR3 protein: CASSPRGGLIQETQYF; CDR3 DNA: TGTGCCAGCAGCCCACGCGGGGGGTTGATCCAAGAGACCCAGTACTTC
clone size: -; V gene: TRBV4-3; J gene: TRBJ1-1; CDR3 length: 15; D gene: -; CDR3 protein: CASSPAGGAATEAFF; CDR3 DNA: TGCGCCAGCAGCCCCGCCGGTGGGGCCGCCACTGAAGCTTTCTTT
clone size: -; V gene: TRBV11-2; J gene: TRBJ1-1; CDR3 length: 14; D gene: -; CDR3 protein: CASSHRQVGTEAFF; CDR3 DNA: TGTGCCAGCAGCCACAGACAGGTAGGCACTGAAGCTTTCTTT
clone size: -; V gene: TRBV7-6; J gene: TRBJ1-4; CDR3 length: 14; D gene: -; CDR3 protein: CASSRAVANEKLFF; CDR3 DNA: TGTGCCAGCAGCCGTGCGGTGGCTAATGAAAAACTGTTTTTT
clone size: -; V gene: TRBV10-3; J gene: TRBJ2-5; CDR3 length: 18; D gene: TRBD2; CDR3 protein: CAISEVWRGGTSRETQYF; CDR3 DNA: TGTGCCATCAGTGAAGTTTGGCGGGGGGGAACCTCGCGGGAGACCCAGTACTTC
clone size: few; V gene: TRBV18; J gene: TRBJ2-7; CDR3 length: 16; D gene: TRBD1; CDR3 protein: CASSPLARGSTYEQYF; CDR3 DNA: TGTGCCAGCTCACCACTAGCCAGGGGGTCGACCTACGAGCAGTACTTC
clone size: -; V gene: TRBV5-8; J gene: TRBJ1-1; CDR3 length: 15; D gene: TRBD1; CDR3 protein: CASRRQGLMNTEAFF; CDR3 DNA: TGTGCCAGCCGTAGACAGGGTCTCATGAACACTGAAGCTTTCTTT
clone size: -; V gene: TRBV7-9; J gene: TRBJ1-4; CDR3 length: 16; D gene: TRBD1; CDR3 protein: CASSLAVGQGNEKLFF; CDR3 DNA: TGTGCCAGCAGCTTAGCGGTGGGACAGGGTAATGAAAAACTGTTTTTT
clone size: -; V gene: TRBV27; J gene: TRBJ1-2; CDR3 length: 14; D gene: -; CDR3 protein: CASRLGGGNYGYTF; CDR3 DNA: TGTGCCAGCAGATTGGGTGGGGGGAACTATGGCTACACCTTC
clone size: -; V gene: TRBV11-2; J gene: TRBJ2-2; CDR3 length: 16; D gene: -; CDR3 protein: CASSLVRGPNTGELFF; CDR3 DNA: TGTGCCAGCAGCTTAGTCCGGGGTCCGAACACCGGGGAGCTGTTTTTT
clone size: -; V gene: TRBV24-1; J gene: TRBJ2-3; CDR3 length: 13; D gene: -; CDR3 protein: CATSGQSTDTQYF; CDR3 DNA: TGTGCCACCAGTGGTCAGAGCACAGATACGCAGTATTTT
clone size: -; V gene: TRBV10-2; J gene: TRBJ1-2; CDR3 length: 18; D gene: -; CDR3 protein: CASRDPGTSQLWNYGYTF; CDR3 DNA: TGCGCCAGCAGAGATCCCGGGACAAGTCAACTCTGGAACTATGGCTACACCTTC
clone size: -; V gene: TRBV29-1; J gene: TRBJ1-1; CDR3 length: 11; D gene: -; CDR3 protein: CSVQRNTEAFF; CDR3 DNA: TGCAGCGTACAAAGAAACACTGAAGCTTTCTTT
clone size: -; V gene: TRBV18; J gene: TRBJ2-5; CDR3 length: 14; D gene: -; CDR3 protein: CASSPPGSQETQYF; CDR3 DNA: TGTGCCAGCTCACCACCGGGGAGCCAAGAGACCCAGTACTTC
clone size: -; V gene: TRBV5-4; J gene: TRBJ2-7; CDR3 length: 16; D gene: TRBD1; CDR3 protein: CASSSRTGASFYEQYF; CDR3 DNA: TGTGCCAGCAGCTCCAGGACAGGGGCTTCATTCTACGAGCAGTACTTC
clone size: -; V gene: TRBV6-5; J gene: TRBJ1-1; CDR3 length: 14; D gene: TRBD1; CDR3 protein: CASSWNRGRREAFF; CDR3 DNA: TGTGCCAGCAGTTGGAACAGGGGGCGTCGCGAAGCTTTCTTT
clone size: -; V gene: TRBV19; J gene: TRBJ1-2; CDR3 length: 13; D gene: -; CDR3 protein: CASSKQQGHGYTF; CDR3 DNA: TGTGCCAGTAGTAAACAACAGGGACATGGCTACACCTTC
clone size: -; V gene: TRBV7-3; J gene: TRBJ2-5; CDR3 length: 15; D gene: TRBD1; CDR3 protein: CASSPGTGGAETQYF; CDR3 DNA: TGTGCCAGCAGCCCCGGGACAGGGGGCGCGGAGACCCAGTACTTC
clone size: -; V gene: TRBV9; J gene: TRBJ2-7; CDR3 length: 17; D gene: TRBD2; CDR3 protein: CASSVATLASGVDEQYF; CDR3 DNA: TGTGCCAGCAGCGTAGCTACTTTGGCTAGCGGGGTAGACGAGCAGTACTTC
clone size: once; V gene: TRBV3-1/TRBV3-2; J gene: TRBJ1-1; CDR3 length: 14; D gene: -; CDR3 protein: CASSPPPRNTEAFF; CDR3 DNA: TGTGCCAGCAGCCCTCCCCCGAGGAACACTGAAGCTTTCTTT
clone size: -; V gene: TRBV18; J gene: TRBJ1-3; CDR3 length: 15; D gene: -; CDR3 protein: CASSPPSRGGNTIYF; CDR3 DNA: TGTGCCAGCTCACCTCCATCCCGCGGGGGAAACACCATATATTTT
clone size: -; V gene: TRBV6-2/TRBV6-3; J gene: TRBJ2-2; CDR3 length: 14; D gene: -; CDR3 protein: CASSYFSGTGELFF; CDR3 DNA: TGTGCCAGCAGTTACTTCAGCGGGACCGGGGAGCTGTTTTTT
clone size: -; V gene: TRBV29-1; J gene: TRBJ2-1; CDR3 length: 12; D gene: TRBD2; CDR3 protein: CSVRAGNNEQFF; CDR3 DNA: TGCAGCGTACGAGCGGGGAACAATGAGCAGTTCTTC
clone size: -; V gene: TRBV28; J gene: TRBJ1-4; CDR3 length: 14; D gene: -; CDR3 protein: CASSSPGGVEKLFF; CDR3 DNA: TGTGCCAGCAGTTCCCCGGGGGGTGTGGAAAAACTGTTTTTT
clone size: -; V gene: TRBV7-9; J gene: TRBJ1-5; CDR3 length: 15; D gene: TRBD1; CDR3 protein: CASSLGKGGFQPQHF; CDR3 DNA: TGTGCCAGCAGCTTAGGGAAAGGGGGCTTTCAGCCCCAGCATTTT
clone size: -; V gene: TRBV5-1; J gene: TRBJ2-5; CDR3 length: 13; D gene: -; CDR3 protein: CASSFLGVETQYF; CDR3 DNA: TGCGCCAGCAGCTTTTTAGGAGTGGAGACCCAGTACTTC
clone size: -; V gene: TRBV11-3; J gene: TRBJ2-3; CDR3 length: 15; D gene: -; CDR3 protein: CASSLGGTSTDTQYF; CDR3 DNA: TGTGCCAGCAGCTTAGGCGGGACTAGCACAGATACGCAGTATTTT
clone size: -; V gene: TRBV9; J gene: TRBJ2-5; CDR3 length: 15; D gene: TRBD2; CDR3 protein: CASSFYGGNPETQYF; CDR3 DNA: TGTGCCAGCAGCTTCTACGGGGGGAACCCAGAGACCCAGTACTTC
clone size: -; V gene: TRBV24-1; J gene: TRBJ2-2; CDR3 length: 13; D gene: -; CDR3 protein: CATSGLAAGELFF; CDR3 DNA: TGTGCCACCAGTGGCCTAGCTGCCGGGGAGCTGTTTTTT
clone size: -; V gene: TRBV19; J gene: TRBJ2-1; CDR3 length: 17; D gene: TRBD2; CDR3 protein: CASRRVSGGRSYNEQFF; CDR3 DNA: TGTGCCAGTCGGAGAGTTAGCGGGGGCCGCTCCTACAATGAGCAGTTCTTC
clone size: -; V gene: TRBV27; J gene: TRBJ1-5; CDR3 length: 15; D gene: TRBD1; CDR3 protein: CASSLSVTGNQPQHF; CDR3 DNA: TGTGCCAGCAGTTTATCGGTGACAGGGAATCAGCCCCAGCATTTT
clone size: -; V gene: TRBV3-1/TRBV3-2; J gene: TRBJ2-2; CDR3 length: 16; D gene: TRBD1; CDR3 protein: CASSFKGQGNTGELFF; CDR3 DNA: TGTGCCAGCAGCTTCAAAGGACAGGGGAACACCGGGGAGCTGTTTTTT
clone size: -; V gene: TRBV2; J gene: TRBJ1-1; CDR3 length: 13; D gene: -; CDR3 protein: CASRRTENTEAFF; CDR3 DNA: TGTGCCAGCAGGAGGACAGAGAACACTGAAGCTTTCTTT
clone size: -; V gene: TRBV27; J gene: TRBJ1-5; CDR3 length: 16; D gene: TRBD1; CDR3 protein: CASSDHRGPSNQPQHF; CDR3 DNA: TGTGCCAGCAGCGACCACAGGGGGCCTAGCAATCAGCCCCAGCATTTT
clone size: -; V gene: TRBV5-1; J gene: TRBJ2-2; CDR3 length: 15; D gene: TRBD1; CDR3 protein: CASSPGQAITGELFF; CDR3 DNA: TGCGCCAGCAGCCCCGGACAGGCGATCACCGGGGAGCTGTTTTTT
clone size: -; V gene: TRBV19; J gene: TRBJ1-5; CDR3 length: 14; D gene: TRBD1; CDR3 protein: CASSFDRVNQPQHF; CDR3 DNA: TGTGCCAGTAGTTTTGACAGGGTCAATCAGCCCCAGCATTTT
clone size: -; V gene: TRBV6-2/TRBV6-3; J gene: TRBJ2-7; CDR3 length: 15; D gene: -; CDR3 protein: CASSIYRLPFYEQYF; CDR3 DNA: TGTGCCAGCAGTATATACAGGTTGCCTTTCTACGAGCAGTACTTC
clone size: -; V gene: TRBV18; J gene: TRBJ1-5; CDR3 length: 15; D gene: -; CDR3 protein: CASSPPYGPGQPQHF; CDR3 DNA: TGTGCCAGCTCACCACCGTATGGTCCGGGACAGCCCCAGCATTTT
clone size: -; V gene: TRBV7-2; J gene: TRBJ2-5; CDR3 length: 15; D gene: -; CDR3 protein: CASSPKIGTWETQYF; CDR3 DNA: TGTGCCAGCAGCCCTAAGATCGGGACTTGGGAGACCCAGTACTTC
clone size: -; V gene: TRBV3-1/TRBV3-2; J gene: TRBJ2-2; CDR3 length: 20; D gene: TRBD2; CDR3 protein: CASSHRTSGQGLRNTGELFF; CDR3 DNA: TGTGCCAGCAGCCACCGGACTAGCGGGCAGGGATTGCGGAACACCGGGGAGCTGTTTTTT
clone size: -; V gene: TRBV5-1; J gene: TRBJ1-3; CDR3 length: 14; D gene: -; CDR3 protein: CASSSQGSGNTIYF; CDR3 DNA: TGCGCCAGCAGCTCTCAGGGGTCCGGAAACACCATATATTTT
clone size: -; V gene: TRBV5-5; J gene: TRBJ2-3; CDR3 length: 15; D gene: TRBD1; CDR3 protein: CASSGRTGSTDTQYF; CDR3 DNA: TGTGCCAGCAGCGGGAGGACAGGGAGCACAGATACGCAGTATTTT
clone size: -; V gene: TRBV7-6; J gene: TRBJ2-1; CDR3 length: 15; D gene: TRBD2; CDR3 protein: CASSPRLAGYNEQFF; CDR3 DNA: TGTGCCAGCAGCCCGCGTCTAGCGGGGTACAATGAGCAGTTCTTC
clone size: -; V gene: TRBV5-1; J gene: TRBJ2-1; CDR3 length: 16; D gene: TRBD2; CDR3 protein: CASSLAVGLAHNEQFF; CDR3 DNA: TGCGCCAGCAGCTTGGCCGTCGGACTAGCACACAATGAGCAGTTCTTC
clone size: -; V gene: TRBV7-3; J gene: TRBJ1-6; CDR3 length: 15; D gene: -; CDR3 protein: CASSSSAASNSPLHF; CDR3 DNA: TGTGCCAGCAGCTCGTCGGCAGCGAGTAATTCACCCCTCCACTTT
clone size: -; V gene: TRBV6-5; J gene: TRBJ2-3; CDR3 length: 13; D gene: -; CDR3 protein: CASNRGIADTQYF; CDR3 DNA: TGTGCCAGCAACCGGGGTATCGCAGATACGCAGTATTTT